These 17 T cell receptor beta chains share one sample of origin, sequenced in a study of cytomegalovirus exposure and HLA in healthy donors (dated by TCRdb to 2016 to 2017). The library was produced with the immunoSEQ multiplex PCR assay. For the multiplex PCR, a mixture combining 60 forward primers for TCR Vbeta segments and 13 reverse primers for TCR Jbeta segments was used. This is the immuneACCESS table as TCRdb keeps it, with only in-frame sequences that have V and J called. A part of the clones is gone; compared with another copy, unresolved V genes explain less than half, and the rest is unexplained. Present in this sample are 150,000 or so clones, 65% to 80% of which were seen just once. The top ten hold 3% to 4% of the sample. Sequenced input: PBMCs. Receptors originate from a woman in her forties in good health and CMV-seronegative.

The rearrangement joins TRBV5-1 to TRBJ2-3, with 16 bases aligning to TRBD2. The CDR3 contains 17 residues. Trimming cost V 4 bases and J 6 bases; bases outside gene matches: 8. From germline, CDR1 is SGHRS and CDR2 YFSETQ. The chain's CDR3 is CASSGGTSGGAVDTQYF. The CDR3 DNA is TGCGCCAGCAGCGGAGGGACTAGCGGGGGGGCCGTGGATACGCAGTATTTT.

The genes are TRBV2 and TRBJ2-5, with D perhaps matching TRBD2 (6 bases). This CDR3 is built from 14 residues. Germline V lookup: CDR1 SNHLY, CDR2 FYNNEI. The ends were cut back, 6 bases at V and 5 bases at J, with 16 bases in the middle. The DNA for the CDR3 is TGTGCCAGCAGCGAAACTAGCTTCGGGGAGACCCAGTACTTC. Protein sequence: CASSETSFGETQYF.

This clone appeared a few times. The chain employs TRBV6-1 and TRBJ2-7; D perhaps matches TRBD2 (5 bases). Trimming cost V 3 bases and J 0 bases, with 6 bases left between them. The CDR3 totals 13 residues. CDR1 and CDR2 from the germline V gene are MNHNS and SASEGT. CDR3 coding DNA: TGTGCCAGCAGTGAGGGGAGCTCCTACGAGCAGTACTTC. Residues: CASSEGSSYEQYF.

The chain combines TRBV7-2 with TRBJ2-4; D possibly corresponds to TRBD2 (6 bases). V gave up 5 bases and J gave up 1 base, with 18 bases separating them. Per germline, CDR1 SGHTA and CDR2 FQGNSA. This CDR3 is 17 amino acids long. In DNA, the CDR3 is TGTGCCAGCAGCGCCTCTAGCTCTGGGGGGGCCAAAAACATTCAGTACTTC. Translating it yields CASSASSSGGAKNIQYF.

J is TRBJ2-7 and V is TRBV5-1; D is possibly TRBD1 (6 bases). CDR3 length: 13 amino acids. The germline V and J ends were trimmed by 4 bases and 5 bases, with 13 bases remaining between them. Germline CDR1 SGHRS, CDR2 YFSETQ. The CDR3 DNA sequence: TGCGCCAGCAGCCCTGGGACAAGCAACGAGCAGTACTTC. It translates to CASSPGTSNEQYF.

The chain couples TRBV28 to TRBJ2-1; 12 bases are shared with TRBD1. This CDR3 spans 19 amino acids. Losses at the gene ends were 4 bases for V and 9 bases for J; bases not matched to a gene: 19. CDR1 and CDR2 (germline): MDHEN, SYDVKM. CDR3 bases: TGTGCCAGCAGTTGGGACAGGGGGCGGCGGGAGGGCCTGTCCATTGAGCAGTTCTTC. Its translation: CASSWDRGRREGLSIEQFF.

The gene calls are TRBV4-1 and TRBJ1-2, with TRBD1 as a possible D gene (5 bases). From germline, CDR1 is MGHRA and CDR2 YSYEKL. CDR3 length: 16 residues. V was cut by 4 bases and J by 2 bases, with 17 bases left in between. CDR3 DNA: TGCGCCAGCAGCCTGGCGGGGGTCCCTACCAACTATGGCTACACCTTC. It translates to CASSLAGVPTNYGYTF.

The chain joins TRBV5-8 to TRBJ2-3, with a tentative D call TRBD2 (5 bases). The CDR3 runs 15 residues. With 0 bases removed from V and 14 bases from J, the gap between germline ends came to 22 bases. Germline V CDR1 and CDR2: SGHTS, YDEGEE. As DNA, the CDR3 is TGTGCCAGCAGCTTGGCCTCCCCCCCTAGCCTAAGTTGGTATTTT. Protein: CASSLASPPSLSWYF.

The rearrangement uses TRBV4-1 and TRBJ2-1, with 8 bases that match TRBD2. The ends lost 4 bases at V and 9 bases at J; junction bases unmatched: 8. CDR3 length: 14 residues. Germline V gene data show CDR1 as MGHRA and CDR2 as YSYEKL. CDR3 DNA sequence: TGCGCCAGCAGCCCATCCCCGAGCGGGGGTGAGCAGTTCTTC. Amino acids: CASSPSPSGGEQFF.

This clone was picked up a small number of times. The chain recombines TRBV5-6 with TRBJ1-4, with no clear D. The CDR3 covers 16 residues. Germline-derived CDR1 and CDR2 are SGHDT and YYEEEE. Trimming shortened V by 0 bases and J by 7 bases, and 16 bases separated the two germline ends. In DNA form, the CDR3 reads TGTGCCAGCAGCTTGGCTAGCTGGGAGAAAACTGAAAAACTGTTTTTT. Its protein is CASSLASWEKTEKLFF.

The V gene is TRBV29-1, the J gene TRBJ2-7, with 13 bases fitting TRBD2. Losses at the gene ends were 6 bases for V and 3 bases for J; bases not matched to a gene: 2. The CDR3 length is 13 residues. The germline CDR1 and CDR2 sequences are SQVTM and ANQGSEA. The DNA of the CDR3 is TGCAGCGTGAGGACTAGCGGGAGCTACGAGCAGTACTTC. Translated: CSVRTSGSYEQYF.

The chain employs TRBV28 and TRBJ2-5, with 7 bases aligning to TRBD1. CDR3 length: 13 residues. CDR1 and CDR2 from the germline V gene are MDHEN and SYDVKM. Trimming removed 8 bases from V and 2 bases from J; junction bases left unmatched: 5. CDR3 residues: CASEQGLQETQYF. The CDR3 DNA reads as TGTGCCAGCGAACAGGGGTTACAAGAGACCCAGTACTTC.

There are a few counts of this clone. J is TRBJ2-7 and V is TRBV6-1; maybe TRBD1 (5 bases). The CDR3 contains 13 residues. The germline gives CDR1 MNHNS, CDR2 SASEGT. V lost 5 bases to trimming and J lost 3 bases, with 11 bases between them. CDR3 nucleotides: TGTGCCAGCAGTCTTCCGACAGACTACGAGCAGTACTTC. It is translated as CASSLPTDYEQYF.

This chain connects TRBV5-1 to TRBJ2-7; 13 nucleotides agree with TRBD2. The CDR3 is made up of 17 amino acids. Germline CDR1 reads SGHRS; CDR2 reads YFSETQ. V lost 2 bases and J lost 2; bases outside the gene matches: 7. In nucleotides, the CDR3 is TGCGCCAGCAGCTTCGGGACTAGCGGGAATGACGCCTACGAGCAGTACTTC. It is translated as CASSFGTSGNDAYEQYF.

This chain uses TRBV11-2 with TRBJ2-1, with 8 bases lining up with TRBD1. CDR3 length: 15 residues. Germline V gives CDR1 SGHAT, CDR2 FQNNGV. J was trimmed by 8 bases and V by 1 base; bases with no gene match: 7. The CDR3 reads CASSLGTGGVYEQFF. Written as DNA, the CDR3 is TGTGCCAGCAGCTTAGGAACAGGGGGAGTGTATGAGCAGTTCTTC.

The V and J genes are TRBV19 and TRBJ2-3, with 10 bases matching TRBD1. The germline CDR1 and CDR2 sequences are LNHDA and SQIVND (reference sequence). This CDR3 has 13 amino acids. J lost 4 bases, V lost 5 bases, and 0 bases had no gene match. CDR3 DNA sequence: TGTGCCAGTAGTGGACAGGGGGCAGATACGCAGTATTTT. Translating it yields CASSGQGADTQYF.

Only one count was recorded for this clone. The chain has TRBV9 and TRBJ2-1; D may be TRBD2 (6 bases). The CDR3 extends over 18 amino acids. Germline CDR1 and CDR2: SGDLS and YYNGEE. V lost 5 bases, J lost 6 bases, and 27 bases lay in between. In DNA form, the CDR3 reads TGTGCCAGCAGTCGCAGGGTCCCGAGCTCAATGCGGGGCAATGAGCAGTTCTTC. Translated: CASSRRVPSSMRGNEQFF.